A selection of T cell receptor beta chains follows, all from one sample in a study of OX40 agonist ivuxolimab in advanced cancers. Assay: immunoSEQ multiplex PCR; the TCRdb copy retains only in-frame clones and omits some. Altogether around 15,000 clones are present, almost 85% being singletons, with the ten largest covering roughly 72%. Sample: CD4+ or CD8+ T cells sorted from blood, taken in a trial of the OX40 agonist ivuxolimab. The receptors originated from an adult with an advanced solid tumor such as melanoma, head and neck, liver or kidney cancer. The CDR3 runs from the conserved cysteine through the conserved F or W. A D gene is named only where the DNA matches it firmly. Where a row states a size, it is once, few, many or the class of an expanded clone; other rows omit it.

d_call: TRBD1
clone_size: NA
j_call: TRBJ1-5
v_call: TRBV30
cdr3_aa: CAWSQGVSNQPQHF
cdr3_nt: TGTGCCTGGAGCCAGGGGGTGAGCAATCAGCCCCAGCATTTT

d_call: TRBD1
clone_size: NA
j_call: TRBJ2-5
v_call: TRBV2
cdr3_aa: CASSELRVGTEETQYF
cdr3_nt: TGTGCCAGCAGTGAACTCCGTGTAGGGACAGAAGAGACCCAGTACTTC

d_call: TRBD1
clone_size: NA
j_call: TRBJ2-7
v_call: TRBV6-6
cdr3_aa: CASSMTGSPYEQYF
cdr3_nt: TGTGCCAGCAGTATGACAGGGTCCCCCTACGAGCAGTACTTC

d_call: NA
clone_size: NA
j_call: TRBJ1-2
v_call: TRBV9
cdr3_aa: CASSVGAGADYGYTF
cdr3_nt: TGTGCCAGCAGCGTAGGTGCGGGGGCTGACTATGGCTACACCTTC

d_call: NA
clone_size: NA
j_call: TRBJ2-1
v_call: TRBV9
cdr3_aa: CASSVVGEPGEQFF
cdr3_nt: TGTGCCAGCAGCGTAGTTGGGGAACCGGGTGAGCAGTTCTTC

d_call: NA
clone_size: NA
j_call: TRBJ2-3
v_call: TRBV19
cdr3_aa: CASSIGGHATDTQYF
cdr3_nt: TGTGCCAGTAGTATAGGGGGACACGCCACAGATACGCAGTATTTT

d_call: NA
clone_size: NA
j_call: TRBJ2-3
v_call: TRBV5-8
cdr3_aa: CASSLGDSSTDTQYF
cdr3_nt: TGTGCCAGCAGCTTGGGGGACTCCAGCACAGATACGCAGTATTTT

d_call: NA
clone_size: NA
j_call: TRBJ1-1
v_call: TRBV10-3
cdr3_aa: CAIRVGATTEAFF
cdr3_nt: TGTGCCATCAGGGTGGGGGCCACAACTGAAGCTTTCTTT

d_call: TRBD1
clone_size: NA
j_call: TRBJ2-7
v_call: TRBV5-1
cdr3_aa: CASSLAMGQKAYEQYF
cdr3_nt: TGCGCCAGCAGCTTGGCCATGGGACAGAAGGCCTACGAGCAGTACTTC

d_call: NA
clone_size: NA
j_call: TRBJ2-7
v_call: TRBV5-4
cdr3_aa: CASSLGVGYEQYF
cdr3_nt: TGTGCCAGCAGCTTGGGTGTGGGCTACGAGCAGTACTTC

d_call: TRBD1
clone_size: NA
j_call: TRBJ1-1
v_call: TRBV29-1
cdr3_aa: CSVEVDRGGEANTEAFF
cdr3_nt: TGCAGCGTTGAAGTCGACAGGGGGGGCGAGGCGAACACTGAAGCTTTCTTT

d_call: TRBD1
clone_size: NA
j_call: TRBJ2-7
v_call: TRBV29-1
cdr3_aa: CSVGGQGVSYEQYF
cdr3_nt: TGCAGCGTTGGGGGACAGGGCGTGAGCTACGAGCAGTACTTC

d_call: TRBD1
clone_size: NA
j_call: TRBJ2-1
v_call: TRBV19
cdr3_aa: CASSIGVGGAVYNEQFF
cdr3_nt: TGTGCCAGTAGTATAGGCGTAGGGGGCGCGGTTTACAATGAGCAGTTCTTC

d_call: NA
clone_size: NA
j_call: TRBJ2-1
v_call: TRBV29-1
cdr3_aa: CSVTLGSRRDEQFF
cdr3_nt: TGCAGCGTTACCCTAGGTAGCCGACGCGATGAGCAGTTCTTC

d_call: NA
clone_size: NA
j_call: TRBJ2-7
v_call: TRBV6-6
cdr3_aa: CASGNWEQYF
cdr3_nt: TGTGCCAGCGGAAATTGGGAGCAGTACTTC

d_call: NA
clone_size: NA
j_call: TRBJ2-2
v_call: TRBV9
cdr3_aa: CASSVGTITGELFF
cdr3_nt: TGTGCCAGCAGCGTAGGGACCATAACCGGGGAGCTGTTTTTT

d_call: NA
clone_size: NA
j_call: TRBJ1-6
v_call: TRBV4-1
cdr3_aa: CASSQGAYNSPLHF
cdr3_nt: TGCGCCAGCAGCCAGGGGGCGTATAATTCACCCCTCCACTTT

d_call: NA
clone_size: few
j_call: TRBJ2-7
v_call: TRBV4-1
cdr3_aa: CASGHNYEQYF
cdr3_nt: TGCGCCAGCGGACACAACTACGAGCAGTACTTC

d_call: TRBD2
clone_size: NA
j_call: TRBJ2-1
v_call: TRBV5-4
cdr3_aa: CASSYGTSGSLNNEQFF
cdr3_nt: TGTGCCAGCAGCTACGGGACTAGCGGGAGTCTTAACAATGAGCAGTTCTTC

d_call: NA
clone_size: NA
j_call: TRBJ2-1
v_call: TRBV6-5
cdr3_aa: CAAGWGASEQFF
cdr3_nt: TGTGCCGCAGGGTGGGGTGCGTCTGAGCAGTTCTTC

d_call: NA
clone_size: many
j_call: TRBJ2-1
v_call: TRBV19
cdr3_aa: CASSIVNEQFF
cdr3_nt: TGTGCCAGTAGTATCGTAAATGAGCAGTTCTTC

d_call: NA
clone_size: NA
j_call: TRBJ2-7
v_call: TRBV4-3
cdr3_aa: CASSPGHPYEQYF
cdr3_nt: TGCGCCAGCAGCCCGGGACACCCCTACGAGCAGTACTTC

d_call: NA
clone_size: NA
j_call: TRBJ1-5
v_call: TRBV19
cdr3_aa: CASSPDSQPNSYF
cdr3_nt: TGTGCCAGTTCACCGGACAGTCAACCGAACTCGTATTTT

d_call: NA
clone_size: NA
j_call: TRBJ1-3
v_call: TRBV7-9
cdr3_aa: CASSSISGNTIYF
cdr3_nt: TGTGCCAGCAGCTCTATCAGCGGAAACACCATATATTTT

d_call: NA
clone_size: NA
j_call: TRBJ2-2
v_call: TRBV15
cdr3_aa: CATSRVGTANTGELFF
cdr3_nt: TGTGCCACCAGCAGAGTTGGGACGGCGAACACCGGGGAGCTGTTTTTT

d_call: NA
clone_size: NA
j_call: TRBJ2-3
v_call: TRBV29-1
cdr3_aa: CSVEIQQLIMDTQYF
cdr3_nt: TGCAGCGTTGAAATTCAACAACTGATTATGGATACGCAGTATTTT

d_call: TRBD1
clone_size: once
j_call: TRBJ1-5
v_call: TRBV11-2
cdr3_aa: CASSLGQGVTQPQHF
cdr3_nt: TGTGCCAGCAGTCTTGGGCAGGGGGTTACTCAGCCCCAGCATTTT

d_call: NA
clone_size: NA
j_call: TRBJ1-1
v_call: TRBV9
cdr3_aa: CASSVGEGGMMDTEAFF
cdr3_nt: TGTGCCAGCAGCGTAGGGGAAGGGGGGATGATGGACACTGAAGCTTTCTTT

d_call: NA
clone_size: NA
j_call: TRBJ1-5
v_call: TRBV27
cdr3_aa: CATSEGENQPQHF
cdr3_nt: TGTGCCACTTCGGAGGGGGAGAATCAGCCCCAGCATTTT

d_call: TRBD1
clone_size: NA
j_call: TRBJ1-1
v_call: TRBV28
cdr3_aa: CASSLWGQGNTEAFF
cdr3_nt: TGTGCCAGCAGTTTATGGGGACAGGGGAACACTGAAGCTTTCTTT

d_call: NA
clone_size: few
j_call: TRBJ1-1
v_call: TRBV5-1
cdr3_aa: CASSGGAEAFF
cdr3_nt: TGCGCCAGCAGTGGGGGGGCTGAAGCTTTCTTT

d_call: NA
clone_size: NA
j_call: TRBJ2-7
v_call: TRBV27
cdr3_aa: CASSSVTALYEQYF
cdr3_nt: TGTGCCAGCAGTTCAGTAACAGCACTTTACGAGCAGTACTTC

d_call: TRBD2
clone_size: once
j_call: TRBJ2-3
v_call: TRBV27
cdr3_aa: CASSQTLGGLATDTQYF
cdr3_nt: TGTGCCAGCAGCCAAACGTTAGGGGGACTAGCCACAGATACGCAGTATTTT

d_call: TRBD2
clone_size: NA
j_call: TRBJ2-3
v_call: TRBV7-3
cdr3_aa: CASSLSGVRTDTQYF
cdr3_nt: TGTGCCAGCAGCCTTAGCGGGGTTCGCACAGATACGCAGTATTTT

d_call: NA
clone_size: NA
j_call: TRBJ2-7
v_call: TRBV4-2
cdr3_aa: CASSQETGTGYEQYF
cdr3_nt: TGTGCCAGCAGCCAAGAGACAGGGACTGGCTACGAGCAGTACTTC

d_call: NA
clone_size: once
j_call: TRBJ1-2
v_call: TRBV4-1
cdr3_aa: CASSQDNRQGAYGYTF
cdr3_nt: TGCGCCAGCAGCCAAGATAATAGACAAGGAGCCTATGGCTACACCTTC

d_call: NA
clone_size: NA
j_call: TRBJ2-7
v_call: TRBV5-1
cdr3_aa: CASSFSGREQYF
cdr3_nt: TGCGCCAGCAGCTTTTCAGGCCGCGAGCAGTACTTC

d_call: NA
clone_size: NA
j_call: TRBJ2-7
v_call: TRBV11-2
cdr3_aa: CASSRAGQHEVRDSREQYF
cdr3_nt: TGTGCCAGCAGCCGGGCGGGACAGCATGAAGTCCGGGACTCCCGCGAGCAGTACTTC

d_call: TRBD1
clone_size: NA
j_call: TRBJ2-5
v_call: TRBV27
cdr3_aa: CASSPGQDQETQYF
cdr3_nt: TGTGCCAGCAGTCCTGGACAGGACCAAGAGACCCAGTACTTC

d_call: NA
clone_size: NA
j_call: TRBJ2-7
v_call: TRBV5-1
cdr3_aa: CASSFGTTYEQYF
cdr3_nt: TGCGCCAGCAGCTTTGGGACAACCTACGAGCAGTACTTC

d_call: NA
clone_size: NA
j_call: TRBJ1-5
v_call: TRBV28
cdr3_aa: CASSANQPQHF
cdr3_nt: TGTGCCAGCAGCGCCAATCAGCCCCAGCATTTT

d_call: TRBD1
clone_size: NA
j_call: TRBJ2-1
v_call: TRBV7-9
cdr3_aa: CASSGRGQGLYNEQFF
cdr3_nt: TGTGCCAGCAGCGGAAGGGGACAGGGCTTATACAATGAGCAGTTCTTC

d_call: NA
clone_size: NA
j_call: TRBJ1-5
v_call: TRBV15
cdr3_aa: CATSRDRERNQPQHF
cdr3_nt: TGTGCCACCAGCAGAGATAGGGAACGCAATCAGCCCCAGCATTTT